The source of this T cell receptor beta chain is a study of OX40 agonist ivuxolimab in advanced cancers. Across the whole study: Checkpoint inhibitors had been given previously to around 38% of patients. Regarding the study as a whole: Relative to CD4+, CD8+ T cells held more expanded clones on average.

The CDR3 spans 11 residues. The germline gives CDR1 DFQATT, CDR2 SNEGSKA (reference sequence). Trimming took off 6 bases at V and 4 bases at J, with 9 bases between the two ends. Sequencing was performed with immunoSEQ multiplex PCR; in TCRdb, only in-frame clones are kept and a portion is missing. The sample includes 70,000 to 95,000 clones, 87% of them seen just once. Regarding this clone: Its antigen is as yet unknown.

This clonotype originated in an adult with an advanced solid tumor such as melanoma, head and neck, liver or kidney cancer. This chain connects TRBV20-1 to TRBJ2-5; tentatively, D is TRBD1 or TRBD2 (5 bases each). The input for sequencing was CD4+ or CD8+ T cells sorted from blood, taken in a trial of the OX40 agonist ivuxolimab. The CDR3 here is CSAAGRETQYF. CDR3 coding DNA: TGCAGTGCCGCAGGGAGAGAGACCCAGTACTTC.